What follows are 20 T cell receptor beta chains derived from one specimen sequenced in a study of T cells in Graves' hyperthyroidism and ophthalmopathy (dated by TCRdb to the late 2010s). Library method: multiplex PCR. Instrument on record: Illumina HiSeq 2000. The TCR beta CDR3 regions were amplified from RNA transcripts. The TCR CDR3 was subjected to a first round of RT-PCR using the HTBI primer set and the Qiagen OneStep RT-PCR kit. The public reads were run again by TCRdb, first through fastp at Q25 and then through MiXCR, and only productive beta chains were kept. Each record represents a unique CDR3 protein, reported with the most common genes and DNA among its rows. The sample data list 200,000 to 250,000 distinct CDR3 sequences, and 16% of these were observed just once. The ten largest clones capture more than 25% of the sample. Sample: blood. Receptor source: a woman younger than 30 with Graves' ophthalmopathy.

This clonotype occurred many times. The genes are TRBV18 and TRBJ2-7, with D maybe TRBD2 (5 bases). This CDR3 contains 13 residues. In germline, CDR1 is KGHSH, CDR2 LQKENI. Trimming shortened V by 1 base and J by 5 bases, and 9 bases separated the two germline ends. CDR3 sequence (DNA): TGTGCCAGCTCACCACGCCGGGGTAACGAGCAGTACTTC. Its protein product is CASSPRRGNEQYF.

The gene calls are TRBV12-5 and TRBJ1-2; 12 bases line up with TRBD1. V trimming: 1 base; J trimming: 2 bases; junction bases outside the gene matches: 5. CDR1 and CDR2 (germline): LGHNT, FRNRAP. The length of the CDR3 is 17 residues. The CDR3 DNA reads TGTGCTAGTGGTTTGGAAACGGGACAGGGGGCGAACTATGGCTACACCTTC. This translates into CASGLETGQGANYGYTF.

The table lists this clonotype with many counts. This chain joins TRBV24-1 and TRBJ2-1; 9 bases agree with TRBD1. This CDR3 has 15 amino acids. V lost 5 bases, J lost 8 bases, and 9 bases stayed unmatched. From germline, CDR1 is KGHDR and CDR2 SFDVKD. DNA of the CDR3: TGTGCCACCAGTGTCTCCGGACAGGGGAAGCATGAGCAGTTCTTC. Protein sequence: CATSVSGQGKHEQFF.

The V and J genes are TRBV5-1 and TRBJ2-7; tentatively, D is TRBD1 (6 bases). CDR1 is SGHRS, CDR2 YFSETQ, per germline. V was trimmed by 1 base and J by 7 bases, leaving 6 bases between them. The CDR3 length is 11 residues. The DNA of the CDR3 is TGCGCCAGCAGCTTGACAGGGGAGCAGTACTTC. It is translated as CASSLTGEQYF. Full variable domain (missing parts from reference TRBV5-1 and TRBJ2-7): KAGVTQTPRYLIKTRGQQVTLSCSPISGHRSVSWYQQTPGQGLQFLFEYFSETQRNKGNFPGRFSGRQFSNSRSEMNVSTLELGDSALYLCASSLTGEQYFGPGTRLTVT.

About this clonotype: At one of its ends the junction is not consistent with the germline gene, which may arise from a read error. The chain employs TRBV2 and TRBJ2-5, with D possibly TRBD2 on 6 matching bases. Germline loops: CDR1 SNHLY, CDR2 FYNNEI. The CDR3 spans 15 residues. Here the CDR3 reads CASTEEGLAGETQYF. The CDR3 DNA reads TGTGCCAGCACTGAAGAAGGCCTGGCGGGGGAGACCCAGTACTTC.

This clonotype showed up many times. The rearrangement uses TRBV20-1 and TRBJ2-7; tentative D call: TRBD1 (6 bases). This CDR3 is built from 15 residues. With 0 bases removed from V and 2 bases from J, the gap between germline ends came to 14 bases. Germline V gene lookup returns CDR1 DFQATT and CDR2 SNEGSKA (reference sequence). The CDR3 is CSARDYEGETYEQYF. The CDR3 DNA reads TGCAGTGCTAGAGATTATGAGGGGGAGACCTACGAGCAGTACTTC.

Many counts were recorded for this clonotype. This chain uses TRBV20-1 with TRBJ1-2; D might be TRBD1 (6 bases). V dropped 6 bases and J dropped 6 bases, with 14 bases sitting between them. CDR3 length: 12 residues. Germline CDR1 reads DFQATT; CDR2 reads SNEGSKA (reference sequence). This CDR3 is CSATTGGNGYTF. The DNA of the CDR3 is TGCAGTGCCACCACGGGGGGCAATGGCTACACCTTC.

Remarks on this clonotype: Germline and junction disagree at one end, which may indicate a read error. This chain links TRBV7-9 with TRBJ2-5; no reliable D call. Germline V gene data show CDR1 as SEHNR and CDR2 as FQNEAQ (reference sequence). The CDR3 length is 11 residues. The CDR3 DNA is TGTGCCGGCAGCGTATTTGGGTCCCAGTACTTC. It translates to CAGSVFGSQYF.

This clonotype was seen at least ten times. The rearrangement joins TRBV10-3 to TRBJ2-1; D may be TRBD2 (7 bases). Between the trimmed V and J ends, which lost 2 bases and 5 bases, there was a span of 13 bases. The CDR3 has 15 amino acids. Germline-derived CDR1 and CDR2 are ENHRY and SYGVKD. The CDR3 protein is CAISEKGGDHNEQFF. DNA for the CDR3: TGTGCCATCAGTGAGAAGGGGGGGGACCACAATGAGCAGTTCTTC.

This clonotype was counted many times. J is TRBJ1-4 and V is TRBV6-6, with TRBD1 matching 7 bases. Germline CDR1 and CDR2: MNHNY and SVGAGI (reference sequence). V lost 1 base and J lost 3; bases outside the gene matches: 8. This CDR3 has 17 residues. The CDR3 loop reads CASSYLTGRRANEKLFF. CDR3 nucleotide sequence: TGTGCCAGCAGTTACTTGACAGGGCGTAGGGCTAATGAAAAACTGTTTTTT.

This clonotype has at least ten counts. The J gene is TRBJ2-1, the V gene TRBV29-1; tentative D call: TRBD2 (6 bases). This CDR3 has 12 residues. Trimming stripped 7 bases from V and 6 bases from J, with 13 bases between. Looked up from germline, CDR1 is SQVTM and CDR2 is ANQGSEA. Here the CDR3 DNA reads TGCAGCGGGACTCGGGGGAGCAATGAGCAGTTCTTC. It is translated as CSGTRGSNEQFF.

As to this clonotype: A much larger clone differs from this one at a single base, so this may be a read error. The chain employs TRBV2 and TRBJ1-3; D gene uncertain. This CDR3 comprises 15 residues. CDR1 and CDR2 (germline): SNHLY, FYNNEI. CDR3 sequence reads: CASRGLRASGNTVYF. CDR3 nucleotides: TGTGCCAGCCGCGGCTTAAGGGCCTCTGGAAACACCGTATATTTT.

Remarks on this clonotype: A much more abundant neighbour one base away suggests this may be a read error. This chain uses TRBV11-2 with TRBJ1-2, with D unclear. The CDR3 is 13 residues long. In germline, CDR1 is SGHAT, CDR2 FQNNGV. The V end was cut by 4 bases, the J end by 4 bases, with 10 bases between. CDR3 protein: CASSSSSPYGYTF. As DNA, the CDR3 is TGTGCCAGCAGCTCCTCTAGCCCCTATGGCTACACCTTC.

The sample holds many counts of this clonotype. The chain recombines TRBV5-1 with TRBJ2-3; possibly TRBD1 for D (5 bases). The CDR3 contains 15 residues. V shed 3 bases and J shed 2 bases, with 13 bases lying between them. Germline V gene data show CDR1 as SGHRS and CDR2 as YFSETQ. CDR3 amino acids: CASSSAGIPTDTQYF. The DNA of the CDR3 is TGCGCCAGCAGCTCGGCAGGGATCCCCACAGATACGCAGTATTTT.

The sample holds a few counts of this clonotype. The chain couples TRBV4-1 to TRBJ2-1, with D possibly TRBD2 on 5 matching bases. The V end was cut by 1 base, the J end by 6 bases, with 22 bases between. The CDR3 loop spans 18 amino acids. The germline gives CDR1 MGHRA, CDR2 YSYEKL. CDR3 nucleotide sequence: TGCGCCAGCAGCCAAGCGCCCGTCGTGGAGTTTGGACTCAATGAGCAGTTCTTC. Translating gives CASSQAPVVEFGLNEQFF.

The gene calls are TRBV28 and TRBJ2-5, with TRBD1 identical over 12 bases. Germline CDR1 and CDR2: MDHEN and SYDVKM. The trim removed 6 bases at V and 4 bases at J, leaving 12 bases unmatched. This CDR3 has 17 amino acids. The CDR3 DNA sequence: TGTGCCAGCAGCTATCCGGGACAGGGGGCTCCTCTAGAGACCCAGTACTTC. It specifies CASSYPGQGAPLETQYF.

The table lists this clonotype with many counts. V is TRBV9 and J is TRBJ1-6, with 7 bases that match TRBD1. The J segment lost 10 bases and the V segment lost 3 bases, leaving 7 bases of the junction unmatched. The CDR3 totals 14 residues. Germline CDR1 is SGDLS and CDR2 is YYNGEE. Here the CDR3 DNA reads TGTGCCAGCAGCGACAAGGGGGCGGGGTCACCCCTCCACTTT. Translation gives CASSDKGAGSPLHF.

This clonotype was detected many times. The V call is TRBV5-8, the J call TRBJ2-1, with 8 bases fitting TRBD2. CDR1 is SGHTS and CDR2 is YDEGEE in the germline V gene. The V gene end was trimmed by 3 bases and the J gene end by 8 bases; junction bases not matched to a gene: 19. The CDR3 extends over 18 amino acids. This CDR3 reads CASSSSGPTGGFVDEQFF. CDR3 sequence (DNA): TGTGCCAGCAGCTCTTCCGGGCCGACGGGAGGGTTCGTCGATGAGCAGTTCTTC.

This clonotype was detected many times. The chain recombines TRBV19 with TRBJ2-2, with D hard to call. The CDR3 contains 20 residues. Germline V lookup: CDR1 LNHDA, CDR2 SQIVND (reference sequence). Trimming took off 3 bases at V and 1 base at J, with 24 bases between the two ends. CDR3 in amino acids: CASSIIAVTLPPGNTGELFF. In DNA form, the CDR3 reads TGTGCCAGTAGTATTATTGCAGTTACTCTCCCTCCTGGGAACACCGGGGAGCTGTTTTTT.

This clonotype was observed many times. The chain links TRBV7-2 to TRBJ2-3; D ambiguous. V shed 1 base and J shed 0 bases, with 5 bases lying between them. The CDR3 covers 14 residues. CDR1 and CDR2 from the germline V gene are SGHTA and FQGNSA. The chain's CDR3 is CASSLVTSTDTQYF. The CDR3 DNA sequence: TGTGCCAGCAGCTTAGTAACTAGCACAGATACGCAGTATTTT.